Each of the 4 T cell receptor beta chains below was sequenced from the same sample in a study of control samples from healthy donors and cancer patients. Here immunoSEQ multiplex PCR was the method, and the copy in TCRdb shows in-frame clones only, minus some. The sample yields about 65,000 clones, 90% seen once. The sequenced sample was PBMCs. The receptors come from a woman in her fifties or sixties with colorectal cancer.

V and J are TRBV6-5 and TRBJ1-5; D is undetermined. CDR3 length: 10 amino acids. The V gene lost 9 bases and the J gene lost 8 bases, with 8 bases spanning the gap. The germline CDR1 and CDR2 sequences are MNHEY and SVGAGI. The CDR3 sequence: CARPLEPQHF. As DNA, the CDR3 is TGTGCCAGACCACTCGAGCCCCAGCATTTT.

The chain links TRBV5-1 to TRBJ2-3; D is unclear. Trimming took off 1 base at V and 0 bases at J, with 9 bases between the two ends. Germline CDR1 and CDR2: SGHRS and YFSETQ. This CDR3 has 15 amino acids. CDR3 sequence (DNA): TGCGCCAGCAGCTTGTGGGGATTTAGCACAGATACGCAGTATTTT. Protein sequence: CASSLWGFSTDTQYF.

The rearrangement joins TRBV27 to TRBJ2-7, with 9 bases lining up with TRBD1. CDR3 length: 13 residues. The germline CDR1 and CDR2 sequences are MNHEY and SMNVEV (reference sequence). Germline trimming cut 8 bases from V and 2 bases from J; bases unmatched to any gene: 4. The CDR3 DNA reads TGTGCCAGCGGGACAGGGCCGACCTACGAGCAGTACTTC. Translation gives CASGTGPTYEQYF.

This clone was counted a few times. This chain uses TRBV10-1 with TRBJ2-2, with 11 bases aligning to TRBD1. Per the germline V gene, CDR1 is WNHNN and CDR2 is SYGVQD (reference sequence). The CDR3 spans 14 residues. The junction had 2 bases not matched to a gene; V was cut back by 5 bases and J by 6 bases. The CDR3 region has the DNA TGCGCCAGCAGTCCGGGACAGGGGGCCGGGGAGCTGTTTTTT. Its translation: CASSPGQGAGELFF.